This record looks at one TCR delta chain sequence and its context. Its antigen is undetermined. This record belongs to a study of Vδ1+ human thymocytes. V lost 7 bases and J lost 0, with 33 bases in between. Germline CDR1 TSWWSYY, CDR2 QGS. This CDR3 has 21 amino acids. Study-level points and caveats: Bulk repertoire data may be misinterpreted because of unexpected Vdelta2 sequences. Highly polyclonal TRG and TRD repertoires with Gaussian CDR3 length distributions appeared in thymus. Many TRG clonotypes were shared between donors; TRD repertoires were essentially private.

The template was reverse-transcribed extracted RNA. The CDR3 regions were amplified by multiplex PCR from V-gene primers to a constant-region primer. TCRdb re-analyzed the multiplex PCR reads via CATT. The sample holds more than 50,000 delta-chain clones, around a sixth seen once. Thymocytes were sorted as CD3+ TCRVdelta1+ TCRVdelta2- after alphabeta T cell depletion. The sequence came from a boy in the first two years of life who had congenital heart surgery. The V call is TRDV1, the J call TRDJ1; the D gene is possibly TRDD3 (6 bases). Sequencing input: Vdelta1+ gamma-delta thymocytes from the thymus. As for subset: FACS-sorted CD3+ TCRalphabeta- TCRVdelta1+ TCRVdelta2- thymocytes. CDR3 amino acids: CALAGCLRWGPKWGHTDKLIF. The CDR3 DNA reads as TGTGCTCTTGCTGGGTGCCTACGCTGGGGCCCAAAGTGGGGACACACCGATAAACTCATCTTT.